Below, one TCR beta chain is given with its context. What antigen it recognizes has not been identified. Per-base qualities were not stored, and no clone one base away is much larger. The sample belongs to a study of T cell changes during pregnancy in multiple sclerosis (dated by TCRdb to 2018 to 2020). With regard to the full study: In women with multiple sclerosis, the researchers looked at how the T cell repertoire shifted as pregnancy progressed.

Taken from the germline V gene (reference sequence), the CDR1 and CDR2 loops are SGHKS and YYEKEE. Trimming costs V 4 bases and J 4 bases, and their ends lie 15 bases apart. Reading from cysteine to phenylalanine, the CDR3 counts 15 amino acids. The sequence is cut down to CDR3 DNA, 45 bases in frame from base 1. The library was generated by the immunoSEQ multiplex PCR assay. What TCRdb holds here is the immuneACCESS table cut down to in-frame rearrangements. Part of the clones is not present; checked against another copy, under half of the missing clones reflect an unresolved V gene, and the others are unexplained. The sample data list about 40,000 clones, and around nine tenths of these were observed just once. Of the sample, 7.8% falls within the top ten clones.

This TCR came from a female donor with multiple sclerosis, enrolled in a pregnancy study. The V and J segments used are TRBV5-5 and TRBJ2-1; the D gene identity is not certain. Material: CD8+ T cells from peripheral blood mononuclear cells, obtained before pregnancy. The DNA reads TGTGCCAGCAGCCCAGACATCTCCCCTTACAATGAGCAGTTCTTC. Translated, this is CASSPDISPYNEQFF.